A single sample gave rise to the 2 T cell receptor beta chains below, sequenced in a study of long-term antiretroviral therapy in people with HIV. Version v3.0 of the immunoSEQ assay ran at survey level. Data came from immunoSEQ multiplex PCR; TCRdb stores just in-frame clones and leaves some out. The sample has 30,000 to 40,000 clones; 65% to 80% are singletons. This material consisted of unsorted PBMCs, taken 2 years after starting antiretroviral therapy. Receptor source: a woman aged 45 to 65 with HIV.

This clone was observed a few times. This chain uses TRBV2 with TRBJ1-5, with D hard to call. The CDR3 has 16 amino acids. Germline lookup yields CDR1 SNHLY and CDR2 FYNNEI. Trimming stripped 2 bases from V and 6 bases from J, with 17 bases between. The DNA for the CDR3 is TGTGCCAGCAGTGAAAGATTTCTGGGGTCTGGTCAGCCCCAGCATTTT. Protein: CASSERFLGSGQPQHF.

CDR3 in amino acids: CASSEVLRSYEQYV. CDR3 coding DNA: TGTGCCAGCAGTGAAGTACTCCGAAGTTACGAGCAGTACGTC. The chain combines TRBV6-1 with TRBJ2-7; the D is unclear. V shed 1 base and J shed 4 bases, with 11 bases lying between them. The CDR3 is 14 residues long. CDR1 and CDR2 (germline): MNHNS, SASEGT.